The clone carrying this TCR beta chain appeared many times. The antigen is unknown. The sample comes from a study of T cells in Graves' hyperthyroidism and ophthalmopathy. Broader study findings: Within blood appeared most thyroid clonotypes that had expanded above 0.001.

RNA transcripts yielded amplified TCR beta CDR3 regions. The primer set for the first-round RT-PCR of the TCR CDR3 was HTBI. TCRdb re-analysed the multiplex PCR reads in MiXCR, keeping a single row per CDR3 protein. The sample has hundreds of thousands of distinct CDR3 sequences; 14% are singletons. Hyperthyroidism was newly diagnosed in patients aged 18 to 65 (duration under 2 months). Germline V gives CDR1 SGHVS, CDR2 FQNEAQ. CDR3 length: 13 residues. The V gene lost 3 bases and the J gene lost 5 bases, with 10 bases spanning the gap. The sequence was obtained from a woman younger than 30 with Graves' hyperthyroidism. This chain joins TRBV7-8 and TRBJ2-5, with D perhaps TRBD1 or TRBD2 (5 bases each). The material sequenced was blood. The DNA of the CDR3 is TGTGCCAGCAGCTTTGGGGGACCTGAGACCCAGTACTTC. Translating gives CASSFGGPETQYF.